This T cell receptor beta chain was retrieved from a study of beta chain features in type 1 diabetes. Study results and limitations: Moderate but significant shortening of TCRB CDR3s was recorded in all four CD4+ subsets from Type 1 diabetes patients. Within patients, naive, central memory and Treg TCRB repertoires seemed more similar than within healthy donors.

Note on this clone: As yet, its antigen is unknown.

CDR3 length: 13 amino acids. Germline CDR1 is SNHLY and CDR2 is FYNNEI. Trimming pared 5 bases from V and 1 base from J, leaving 8 bases between. Expressed TCRB transcripts got sequenced, as all isolated RNA was reverse transcribed. Method: immunoSEQ multiplex PCR; TCRdb's copy keeps in-frame clones and lacks some. The sample consists of 100,000 to 150,000 clones, 17% of them appearing once. The chain employs TRBV2 and TRBJ2-5; D tentatively reads TRBD1 or TRBD2 (5 bases each). This receptor was taken from a man aged 18 to 30 with type 1 diabetes. The sequenced material came from central memory CD4+ T cells from blood. CDR3 sequence: CASSRDGQETQYF. CDR3 nucleotides: TGTGCCAGCAGTCGGGACGGCCAAGAGACCCAGTACTTC.